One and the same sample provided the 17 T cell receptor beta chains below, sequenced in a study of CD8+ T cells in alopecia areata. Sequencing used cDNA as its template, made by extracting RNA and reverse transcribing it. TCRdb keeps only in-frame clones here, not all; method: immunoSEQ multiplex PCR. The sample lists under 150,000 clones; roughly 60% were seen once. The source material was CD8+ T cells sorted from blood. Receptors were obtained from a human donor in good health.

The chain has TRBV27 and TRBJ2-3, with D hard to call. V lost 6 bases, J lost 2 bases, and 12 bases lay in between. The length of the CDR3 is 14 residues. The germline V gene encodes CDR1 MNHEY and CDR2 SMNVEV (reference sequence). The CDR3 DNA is TGTGCCAGCAGGTCTGTACCCTACACAGATACGCAGTATTTT. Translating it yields CASRSVPYTDTQYF.

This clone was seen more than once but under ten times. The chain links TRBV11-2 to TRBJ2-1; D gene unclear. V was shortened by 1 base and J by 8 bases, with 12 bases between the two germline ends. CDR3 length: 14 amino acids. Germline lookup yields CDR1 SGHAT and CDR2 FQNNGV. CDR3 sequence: CASSLAPRPDEQFF. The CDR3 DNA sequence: TGTGCCAGCAGCTTAGCCCCCCGCCCGGATGAGCAGTTCTTC. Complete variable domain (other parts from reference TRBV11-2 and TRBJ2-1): EAGVAQSPRYKIIEKRQSVAFWCNPISGHATLYWYQQILGQGPKLLIQFQNNGVVDDSQLPKDRFSAERLKGVDSTLKIQPAKLEDSAVYLCASSLAPRPDEQFFGPGTRLTVL.

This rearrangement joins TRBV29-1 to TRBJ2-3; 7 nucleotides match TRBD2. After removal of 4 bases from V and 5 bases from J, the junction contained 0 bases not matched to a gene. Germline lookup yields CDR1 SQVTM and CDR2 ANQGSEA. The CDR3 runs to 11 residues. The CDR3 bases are TGCAGCGTTGGGGAGGGAGATACGCAGTATTTT. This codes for CSVGEGDTQYF.

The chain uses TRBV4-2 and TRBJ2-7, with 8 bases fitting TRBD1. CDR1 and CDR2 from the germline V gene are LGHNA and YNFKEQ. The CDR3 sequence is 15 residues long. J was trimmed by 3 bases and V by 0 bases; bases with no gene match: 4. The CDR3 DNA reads TGTGCCAGCAGCCAAGAGGAAACAGGGGGCTACGAGCAGTACTTC. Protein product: CASSQEETGGYEQYF.

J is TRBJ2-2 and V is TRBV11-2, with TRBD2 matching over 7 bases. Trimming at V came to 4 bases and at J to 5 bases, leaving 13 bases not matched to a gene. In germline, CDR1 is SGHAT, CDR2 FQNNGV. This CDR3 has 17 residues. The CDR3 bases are TGTGCCAGCAGCTCGGGGTCAGACGGGAGGACGACCGGGGAGCTGTTTTTT. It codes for CASSSGSDGRTTGELFF.

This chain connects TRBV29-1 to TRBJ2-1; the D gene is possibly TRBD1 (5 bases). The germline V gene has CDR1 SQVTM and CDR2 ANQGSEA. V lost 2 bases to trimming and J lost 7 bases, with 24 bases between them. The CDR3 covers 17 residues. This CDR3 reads CSVEPLSATVLGNEQFF. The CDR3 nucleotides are TGCAGCGTTGAACCTCTCTCCGCGACAGTCCTCGGGAATGAGCAGTTCTTC.

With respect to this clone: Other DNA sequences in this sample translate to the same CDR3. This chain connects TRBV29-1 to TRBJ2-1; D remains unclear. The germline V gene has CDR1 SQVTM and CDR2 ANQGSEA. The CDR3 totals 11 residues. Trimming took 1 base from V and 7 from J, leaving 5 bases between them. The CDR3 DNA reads TGCAGCGTTGAAGGGAGAAATGAGCAGTTCTTC. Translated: CSVEGRNEQFF.

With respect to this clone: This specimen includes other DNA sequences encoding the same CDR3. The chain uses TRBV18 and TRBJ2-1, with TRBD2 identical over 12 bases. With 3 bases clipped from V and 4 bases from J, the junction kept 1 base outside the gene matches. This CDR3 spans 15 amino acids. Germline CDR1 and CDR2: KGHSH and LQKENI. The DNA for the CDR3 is TGTGCCAGCTCACCCGGGACTAGCGGGTACAATGAGCAGTTCTTC. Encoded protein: CASSPGTSGYNEQFF.

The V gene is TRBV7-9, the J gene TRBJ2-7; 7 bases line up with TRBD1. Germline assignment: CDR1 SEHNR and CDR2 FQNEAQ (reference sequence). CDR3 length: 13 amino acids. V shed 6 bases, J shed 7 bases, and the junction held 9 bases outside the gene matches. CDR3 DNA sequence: TGTGCCAGCAGTAACGACAGGGCTCGTGAGCAGTACTTC. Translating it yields CASSNDRAREQYF.

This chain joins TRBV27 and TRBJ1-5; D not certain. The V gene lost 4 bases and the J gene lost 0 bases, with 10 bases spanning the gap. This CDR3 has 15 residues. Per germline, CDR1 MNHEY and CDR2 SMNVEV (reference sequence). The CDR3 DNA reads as TGTGCCAGCAGTTCCCTCGGGAGTAGCAATCAGCCCCAGCATTTT. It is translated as CASSSLGSSNQPQHF.

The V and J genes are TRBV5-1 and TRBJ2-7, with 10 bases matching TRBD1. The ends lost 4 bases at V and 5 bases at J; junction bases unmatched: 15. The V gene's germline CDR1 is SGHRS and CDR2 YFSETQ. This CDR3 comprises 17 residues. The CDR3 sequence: CASSQRDPGQGSNEQYF. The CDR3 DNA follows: TGCGCCAGCAGCCAAAGGGACCCGGGACAGGGGAGCAACGAGCAGTACTTC.

In DNA form, the CDR3 reads TGTGCCAGCATGGGGTCCGGGGGCGATACGCAGTATTTT. Residues: CASMGSGGDTQYF. The chain joins TRBV5-4 to TRBJ2-3; D tentatively fits TRBD1 or TRBD2 (6 bases each). The CDR3 length is 13 residues. V gave up 6 bases and J gave up 6 bases, with 14 bases separating them. Germline V gives CDR1 SGHNT, CDR2 YYREEE (reference sequence).

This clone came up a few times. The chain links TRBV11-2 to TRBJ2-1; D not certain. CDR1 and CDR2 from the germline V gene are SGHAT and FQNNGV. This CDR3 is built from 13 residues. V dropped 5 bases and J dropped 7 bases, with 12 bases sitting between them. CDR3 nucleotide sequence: TGTGCCAGCAGCCCCCGAATTGGTAATGAGCAGTTCTTC. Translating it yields CASSPRIGNEQFF.

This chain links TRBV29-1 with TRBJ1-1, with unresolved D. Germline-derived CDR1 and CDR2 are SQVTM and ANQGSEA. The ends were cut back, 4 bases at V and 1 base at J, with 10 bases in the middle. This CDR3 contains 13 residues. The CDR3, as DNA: TGCAGCGTTGCGAGGGCAGGGAACACTGAAGCTTTCTTT. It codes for CSVARAGNTEAFF.

In DNA form, the CDR3 reads TGTGCCAGCAGCCGGACTAGCGGGAGCTATGAGCAGTTCTTC. Its translation: CASSRTSGSYEQFF. The J gene is TRBJ2-1, the V gene TRBV9; 13 bases agree with TRBD2. This CDR3 is 14 amino acids long. J lost 8 bases, V lost 4 bases, and 3 bases had no gene match. Per germline, CDR1 SGDLS and CDR2 YYNGEE.

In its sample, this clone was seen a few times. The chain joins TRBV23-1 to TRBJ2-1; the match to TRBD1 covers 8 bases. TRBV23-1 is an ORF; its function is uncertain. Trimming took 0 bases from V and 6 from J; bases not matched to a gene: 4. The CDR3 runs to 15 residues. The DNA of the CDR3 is TGCGCCAGCAGTCAATCGGACAGGGAGAGCAATGAGCAGTTCTTC. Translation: CASSQSDRESNEQFF.

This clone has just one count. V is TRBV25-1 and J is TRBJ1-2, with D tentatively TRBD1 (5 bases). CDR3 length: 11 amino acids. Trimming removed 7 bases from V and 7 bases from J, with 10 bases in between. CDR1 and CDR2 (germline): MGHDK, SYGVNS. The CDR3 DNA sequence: TGTGCCAGCAACTGGGGCGGTGGCTACACCTTC. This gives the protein CASNWGGGYTF.